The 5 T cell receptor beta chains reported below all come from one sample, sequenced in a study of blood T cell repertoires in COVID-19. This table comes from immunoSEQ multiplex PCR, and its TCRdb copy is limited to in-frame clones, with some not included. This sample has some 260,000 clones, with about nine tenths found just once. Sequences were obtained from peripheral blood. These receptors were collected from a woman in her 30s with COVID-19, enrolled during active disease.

The chain's CDR3 is CAISEALGGLGTEAFF. The CDR3 nucleotides read TGTGCCATCAGTGAAGCGCTCGGAGGCTTAGGTACTGAAGCTTTCTTT. The V gene is TRBV10-3, the J gene TRBJ1-1; unclear D gene. Germline V gives CDR1 ENHRY, CDR2 SYGVKD. The CDR3 extends over 16 amino acids. Trimming took 3 bases from V and 5 from J, leaving 19 bases between them.

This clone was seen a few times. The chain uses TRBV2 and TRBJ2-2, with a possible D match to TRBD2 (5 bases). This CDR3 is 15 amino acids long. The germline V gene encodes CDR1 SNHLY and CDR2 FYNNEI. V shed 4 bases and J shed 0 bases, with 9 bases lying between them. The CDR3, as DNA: TGTGCCAGCAGTGCGCTAGCAGCGAACACCGGGGAGCTGTTTTTT. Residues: CASSALAANTGELFF.

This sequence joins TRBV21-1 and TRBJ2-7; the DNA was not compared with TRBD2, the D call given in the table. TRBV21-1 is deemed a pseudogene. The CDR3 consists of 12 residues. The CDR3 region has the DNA TGTGCCAGCAGCAAATGGTTCTACGGGCAGTACTTC. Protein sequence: CASSKWFYGQYF.

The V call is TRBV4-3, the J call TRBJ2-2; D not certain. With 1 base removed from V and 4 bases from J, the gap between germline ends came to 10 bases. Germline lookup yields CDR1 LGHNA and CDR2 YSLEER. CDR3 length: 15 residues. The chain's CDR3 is CASSQGPGGTGELFF. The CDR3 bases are TGCGCCAGCAGCCAAGGACCCGGCGGCACCGGGGAGCTGTTTTTT.

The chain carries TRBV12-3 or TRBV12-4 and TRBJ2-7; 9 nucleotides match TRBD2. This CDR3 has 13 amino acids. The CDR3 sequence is CASSLGLSGRLHV. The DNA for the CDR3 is TGTGCCAGCAGTTTGGGCCTTAGCGGGAGATTGCACGTC.